This section outlines one T cell receptor beta chain sequence together with its context. Its antigen remains unknown. Trimming stripped 4 bases from V and 0 bases from J, with 13 bases between. This CDR3 contains 16 residues. Germline lookup yields CDR1 MNHNS and CDR2 SASEGT. The source of the sample is a study of identical twins. Overall study findings and caveats: Models came in too low on out-of-frame TCR alpha sharing in monozygotic twins.

A universal primer site came from template switching; cDNA carried unique molecular identifiers. TCRdb fed the 5' RACE reads into MiXCR, producing one record per CDR3 protein. There are hundreds of thousands of distinct CDR3 sequences in the sample; around 8.3% occur only once, and 0.98% lies in the top ten. Only healthy Caucasians were enrolled as donors. These data were also filed under a second study, of yellow fever vaccine responses in identical twins. In that study: Reportedly, the response of twins' T cells to the vaccine seemed partly convergent, partly personalized.

The receptor's source is a woman aged 18-29 years in good health. The sequencing input was PBMCs. The chain couples TRBV6-1 to TRBJ2-1; possibly TRBD2 for D (6 bases). The DNA for the CDR3 is TGTGCCAGCAGTGGATCTAGCGTGAGCTCCTACAATGAGCAGTTCTTC. Its translation is CASSGSSVSSYNEQFF.